The rows below give T cell receptor beta chains drawn from one sample of a study of shared clonotypes between healthy human individuals. TCRdb's copy holds only in-frame clones and misses some; the assay was immunoSEQ multiplex PCR. The sample includes around 1.1 million clones, roughly 80% of them seen just once. The specimen was memory CD4+ T cells from PBMCs. These receptors all come from a man aged 18-30 years in good health. Some clones in this sample may be carry-over from other donors' samples. CDR3s include the opening cysteine and the closing phenylalanine or tryptophan. The D gene is left open where the match is weak. The size of a clone is reported for some rows only, either as once, few or many, or as a class for expanded clones.

NA	NA	TRBJ2-1	TRBV7-3	TGTGCCAGCAGCCGGACCGGGAGCCTCAACACCTACAATGAGCAGTTCTTC	CASSRTGSLNTYNEQFF
NA	NA	TRBJ1-5	TRBV19	TGTGCCAGTAGTATAGTACTGGGCGTGGGGCCCCAGCATTTT	CASSIVLGVGPQHF
NA	NA	TRBJ2-2	TRBV2	TGTGCCAGCGAAAAAGGGGCCAAGAGGACCGGGGAGCTGTTTTTT	CASEKGAKRTGELFF
many	NA	TRBJ1-2	TRBV4-3	TGCGCCAGCAGCCAATCAGACAGAGCCTCTGGCTACACCTTC	CASSQSDRASGYTF
once	TRBD1	TRBJ1-4	TRBV5-5	TGTGCCAGCAGCTTGGGCCGAGGGGGCTGGGGTGAAAAACTGTTTTTT	CASSLGRGGWGEKLFF
NA	TRBD1	TRBJ2-7	TRBV28	TGTGCCAGCAGTTCCCTCCCCGGTAGACAGGGGGTCTACGAGCAGTACTTC	CASSSLPGRQGVYEQYF
few	TRBD1	TRBJ1-4	TRBV6-5	TGTGCCAGCAGTTACTCGATGGGGACAGGGGTAGAAAAACTGTTTTTT	CASSYSMGTGVEKLFF
NA	TRBD1	TRBJ2-3	TRBV18	TGTGCCAGCTCACCATTAGAGGGGGCGCGAGATACGCAGTATTTT	CASSPLEGARDTQYF
NA	NA	TRBJ1-3	TRBV27	NA	CASSSGGSGNTIYF
many	TRBD1	TRBJ2-3	TRBV5-1	TGCGCCAGCAGCTCCAGGGACAGGACATTCACAGATACGCAGTATTTT	CASSSRDRTFTDTQYF
NA	NA	TRBJ2-7	TRBV5-1	TGCGCCAGCAGCAGAATCGCCGGGACCCAGTCGATCTACGAGCAGTACTTC	CASSRIAGTQSIYEQYF
NA	TRBD2	TRBJ2-7	TRBV4-2	TGTGCCAGCAGCCAAGGCTTAACGACTAGCGGGTCCAACGAGCAGTACTTC	CASSQGLTTSGSNEQYF
NA	NA	TRBJ2-1	TRBV19	TGTGCCAGTAGTATGCCCCAGGTGGAGTACCCGGCCCTCTACAATGAGCAGTTCTTC	CASSMPQVEYPALYNEQFF
NA	TRBD2	TRBJ2-2	TRBV14	TGTGCCAGCAGCCAAGACTATCCGGGGAGGGCCGGGGAGCTGTTTTTT	CASSQDYPGRAGELFF
NA	TRBD1	TRBJ2-7	TRBV10-3	TGTGCCATCAACCCGGGACAGAACTCCTACGAGCAGTACTTC	CAINPGQNSYEQYF
NA	NA	TRBJ1-1	TRBV7-2	TGTGCCAGCAGCCCCAGTGGGGGGAACACTGAAGCTTTCTTT	CASSPSGGNTEAFF
NA	TRBD2	TRBJ2-1	TRBV7-3	TGTGCCAGCAGCTATCGTCTAGCGGGTTGGAATGAGCAGTTCTTC	CASSYRLAGWNEQFF
few	TRBD2	TRBJ2-1	TRBV27	TGTGCCAGCAGTTCCGCCGCGTGGGGGGGGGACAATGAGCAGTTCTTC	CASSSAAWGGDNEQFF
NA	TRBD1	TRBJ2-3	TRBV2	TGTGCCAGCAGTCCACAGGGGGCTGGCACAGATACGCAGTATTTT	CASSPQGAGTDTQYF
NA	NA	TRBJ2-7	TRBV7-3	TGTGCCAGCAGCTCCGGGTCCAGCCTCGAGCAGTACTTC	CASSSGSSLEQYF
once	TRBD1	TRBJ2-7	TRBV2	TGTGCCAGCACTCGGACAGGGGGGAGTTGGGTCCACTTC	CASTRTGGSWVHF
NA	NA	TRBJ2-2	TRBV29-1	TGCAGCGTTGGGGAGGCACGCACCGGGGAGCTGTTTTTT	CSVGEARTGELFF
few	NA	TRBJ1-2	TRBV7-8	TGTGCCAGCAGTCTAAATAGTGGGTCTGGAGGGCTCGGCTACACCTTC	CASSLNSGSGGLGYTF
NA	TRBD1	TRBJ2-7	TRBV9	TGTGCCAGCAGCTCCAGGACAGGGGGCAGCGAGCAGTACTTC	CASSSRTGGSEQYF
once	NA	TRBJ1-5	TRBV19	TGTGCCAGTAGTATCTCTCGGGGGCCCCAGCATTTT	CASSISRGPQHF
few	TRBD1	TRBJ2-7	TRBV5-4	TGTGCCAGCAGCGGCGGACAGGGCGTCGAGCAGTACTTC	CASSGGQGVEQYF
NA	NA	TRBJ2-5	TRBV7-2	TGTGCCAGCAGCTTTAACCCCATAGGTGAGACCCAGTACTTC	CASSFNPIGETQYF
once	TRBD1	TRBJ2-1	TRBV18	TGTGCCAGCTCACCACCGGAGACAGGGGGCCGGAGTGAGCAGTTCTTC	CASSPPETGGRSEQFF
NA	NA	TRBJ1-2	TRBV4-3	TGCGCCAGCAGCCAAGATCAGGGGAACTATGGCTACACCTTC	CASSQDQGNYGYTF
many	TRBD1	TRBJ2-2	TRBV18	TGTGCCAGCTCAGATCGCCTAGGACAGGGACCCGGGGAGCTGTTTTTT	CASSDRLGQGPGELFF
NA	TRBD2	TRBJ2-1	TRBV5-1	TGCGCCAGCAGCAACCCACCGGGACTAGCGGGAAGGAGCTCCTACAATGAGCAGTTCTTC	CASSNPPGLAGRSSYNEQFF
few	NA	TRBJ2-3	TRBV4-2	TGTGCCAGCAGCCAAGACGCCGTCTCCCCAGATACGCAGTATTTT	CASSQDAVSPDTQYF
few	NA	TRBJ1-2	TRBV28	TGTGCCAGCAGTTCCGGTGGGGTAAGCGGCTACACCTTC	CASSSGGVSGYTF
NA	TRBD1	TRBJ1-2	TRBV6-1	TGTGCCAGCAGTAACCCGGACAGGCGTCTATATGGCTACACCTTC	CASSNPDRRLYGYTF
NA	NA	TRBJ2-2	TRBV6-5	TGTGCCAGCAGTTCCAACACCGGGGAGCTGTTTTTT	CASSSNTGELFF
NA	TRBD2	TRBJ2-1	TRBV7-9	TGTGCCAGCAGCTCCCGAGTAGGGCTAGCGGGACAACATGAGCAGTTCTTC	CASSSRVGLAGQHEQFF
NA	NA	TRBJ1-4	TRBV19	TGTGCCAGTAGTATGTCTACTGGCGGGAGACTGTTTTTT	CASSMSTGGRLFF
NA	TRBD2	TRBJ2-7	TRBV7-2	TGTGCCAGCAGCATAGGACTAGCGGGGCCCCCCGAGCAGTACTTC	CASSIGLAGPPEQYF
NA	NA	TRBJ2-3	TRBV15	TGTGCCACCCTGAGTGGGGGGGATACGCAGTATTTT	CATLSGGDTQYF
many	NA	TRBJ2-7	TRBV5-6	TGTGCCAGCAGCTTGGATGCGGGTCGCGAGCAGTACTTC	CASSLDAGREQYF
once	NA	TRBJ2-2	TRBV27	TGTGCCAGCAGTTCTACAGGGGGGGGAATGGGCACCGGGGAGCTGTTTTTT	CASSSTGGGMGTGELFF
NA	NA	TRBJ2-1	TRBV5-1	TGCGCCAGCAGCTTCGGAGGAGACAATGAGCAGTTCTTC	CASSFGGDNEQFF
NA	NA	TRBJ2-7	TRBV5-1	TGCGCCAGCAGTCTATCATCATTCAGGGGATACGAGCAGTACTTC	CASSLSSFRGYEQYF
NA	NA	TRBJ2-2	TRBV18	TGTGCCAGCTCACCCCAGCAGGCGACCGGGGAGCTGTTTTTT	CASSPQQATGELFF
NA	TRBD1	TRBJ2-5	TRBV5-1	TGCGCCAGCAGCGATACAGGGGGCGTGGAGACCCAGTACTTC	CASSDTGGVETQYF
NA	NA	TRBJ2-5	TRBV20-1	TGCAGTGCCCTGTCCCGGGAGACCCAGTACTTC	CSALSRETQYF
once	NA	TRBJ2-7	TRBV18	TGTGCCAGCTCACCTGGCGCCTACGAGCAGTACTTC	CASSPGAYEQYF
NA	TRBD2	TRBJ2-2	TRBV5-1	TGCGCCAGCAGTCTCGGACTAGCTGACGCCGGGGAGCTGTTTTTT	CASSLGLADAGELFF
NA	NA	TRBJ2-1	TRBV25-1	TGTGCCAGCACGGGCCAGGAATTTTACAATGAGCAGTTCTTC	CASTGQEFYNEQFF
NA	NA	TRBJ2-2	TRBV7-9	TGTGCCAGCAGCCTTGACAGTAACACCGGGGAGCTGTTTTTT	CASSLDSNTGELFF
once	NA	TRBJ1-4	TRBV18	TGTGCCAGCACTTTACCGGGACACGGTAATGAAAAACTGTTTTTT	CASTLPGHGNEKLFF